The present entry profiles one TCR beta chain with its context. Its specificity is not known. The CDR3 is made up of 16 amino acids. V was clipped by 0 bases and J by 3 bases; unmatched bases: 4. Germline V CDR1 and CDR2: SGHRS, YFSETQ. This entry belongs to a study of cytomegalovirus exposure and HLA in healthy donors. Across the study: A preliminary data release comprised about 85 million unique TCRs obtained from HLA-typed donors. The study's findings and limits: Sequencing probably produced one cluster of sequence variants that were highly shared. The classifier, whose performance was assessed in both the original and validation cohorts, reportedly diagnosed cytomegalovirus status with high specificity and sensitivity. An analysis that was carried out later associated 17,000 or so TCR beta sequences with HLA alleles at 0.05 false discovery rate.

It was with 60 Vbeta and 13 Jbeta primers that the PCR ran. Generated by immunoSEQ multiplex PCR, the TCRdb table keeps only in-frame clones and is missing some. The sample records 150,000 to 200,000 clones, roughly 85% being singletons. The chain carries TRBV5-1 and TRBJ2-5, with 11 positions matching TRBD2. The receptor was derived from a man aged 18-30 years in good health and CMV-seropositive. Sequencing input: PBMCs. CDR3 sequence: CASSLAPSGGKETQYF. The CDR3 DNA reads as TGCGCCAGCAGCTTGGCCCCTAGCGGGGGGAAAGAGACCCAGTACTTC. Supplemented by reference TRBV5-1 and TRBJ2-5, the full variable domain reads KAGVTQTPRYLIKTRGQQVTLSCSPISGHRSVSWYQQTPGQGLQFLFEYFSETQRNKGNFPGRFSGRQFSNSRSEMNVSTLELGDSALYLCASSLAPSGGKETQYFGPGTRLLVL.